Below, one TCR beta chain is given with its context. This clonotype has a count of ten or more. Its antigen remains undetermined. No per-base quality is available; no much larger clone lies one base away. This entry comes from a study of spatial heterogeneity in lung cancer (dated by TCRdb to the late 2010s). About the investigation overall: Beta-chain transcripts were consistently detected in greater numbers than alpha-chain transcripts, which likely reflects a higher abundance of beta-chain transcripts. Both alpha and beta chains were TCR-sequenced in samples taken at surgery, namely 220 tumor regions, approximately 63 matched nontumor lung samples and 55 to 60 PBMC samples. In tumor regions, TCR transcript counts showed a strong correlation with a T cell transcriptional module score derived from matched bulk RNA-seq. TCR repertoire features were related to nonsynonymous mutation counts determined by whole-exome sequencing of tumor tissue. In the raw uncorrected reads, each unique combination of TCR and UMI appeared more than ten times on average. In non-small cell lung cancer, the study quantitatively compared TCR alpha and beta repertoires across several tumor regions, matched nontumor lung, and blood.

From cysteine to phenylalanine, the CDR3 is 15 amino acids long. The only DNA kept is the CDR3, 45 bases in frame from the first base. V was cut back by 6 bases and J by 6 bases, leaving a gap of 18 bases between them. The library was made by 5' RACE. The sequencer listed for this sample is NextSeq 500. In the TCR library protocol, a unique molecular identifier was attached to each TCR cDNA molecule so that PCR and sequencing errors could be corrected. On the authors' methods: Decombinator tools were used for TCR identification, UMI-based error correction and CDR3 extraction. Expanded TCRs were defined as those above a frequency of 2 per 1,000, corresponding to the top 1% of the tumor frequency distribution. Expanded tumor TCRs were classed as regional if statistically deemed absent (corrected P<0.05) from at least one tumor region, otherwise ubiquitous. Renyi diversity was calculated using the R vegan package after each repertoire was subsampled 100 times to 5,000 TCRs. CDR3 similarity networks were constructed using string-kernel similarity of amino acid triplets, with links drawn between CDR3s whose pairwise similarity was above 0.82. TCRdb itself trimmed the public reads at Q25 with fastp, ran MiXCR and retained productive beta chains. Duplicate CDR3 protein sequences are folded into a single record with the most common DNA and genes. For this entry, the V and J calls and clone size follow TCRdb and not the study's own pipeline. A total of around 95,000 distinct CDR3 sequences appear in this sample, 3.5% to 5% of them only once. Around 21% of the sample is taken by the ten largest.

Beyond this particular receptor, the publication reports: Confirming at a functional level the hypothesis that regional TCRs recognize regional mutations was considered to require additional single-cell paired TCR alpha and beta sequencing. The count of ubiquitous expanded TCRs correlated with the count of ubiquitous nonsynonymous mutations, and the count of regional expanded TCRs correlated with the count of regional nonsynonymous mutations. A correlation was observed between the number of expanded intratumoral alpha and beta TCRs and the tumor nonsynonymous mutation count. Estimated TCR-seq coverage of tumor T cells was only about 6.5% for alpha chains and about 14% for beta chains.

The time point label, read with the paper, signifies: sample taken at primary tumor resection. Samples were obtained from approximately 70 patients with early-stage, untreated non-small cell lung cancer from the lung TRACERx cohort. For TCR sequencing, whole RNA was extracted from tumor and nontumor lung tissue, or from cryopreserved PBMC samples, and no cell sorting was done. Patients were selected for TCR sequencing only if sufficient RNA was available from at least two tumor regions. Tumor and adjacent nontumor lung specimens were reviewed by a lung pathologist before selection. This receptor was obtained from a male donor with early-stage non-small cell lung cancer. This sample comprised lung tumor tissue, obtained at surgery. This chain joins TRBV12-3 or TRBV12-4 to TRBJ2-1; perhaps TRBD2 is the D gene, with 5 bases matching. The sequence in DNA is TGTGCCAGCAGCTCGCGCGGAGGCGATTTCAATGAGCAGTTCTTC. This sequence encodes CASSSRGGDFNEQFF.